The next 22 T cell receptor beta chains were all read from a single sample in a study of CD8 T cells in ankylosing spondylitis. TCRdb reanalysed the 5' RACE reads using MiXCR and keeps one entry per CDR3 protein. The data contain roughly 130,000 distinct CDR3 sequences, over 7% of them singletons. Sequencing used blood, either unsorted or a sorted T cell fraction (not recorded which). Receptors were obtained from a male donor with ankylosing spondylitis or in good health (not recorded which).

Many counts were recorded for this clonotype. The chain recombines TRBV6-1 with TRBJ1-4; D perhaps matches TRBD1 (6 bases). Germline CDR1 and CDR2: MNHNS and SASEGT. Trimming took 8 bases from V and 7 from J, leaving 14 bases between them. The CDR3 loop spans 13 amino acids. The DNA of the CDR3 is TGTGCCAGCTGGAGGGGGGATAGTGAAAAACTGTTTTTT. Its protein product is CASWRGDSEKLFF.

This clonotype occurred many times. V usage is TRBV20-1 and J usage is TRBJ2-2; 9 bases agree with TRBD1. V lost 3 bases and J lost 2; bases outside the gene matches: 4. This CDR3 is 15 amino acids long. CDR1 is DFQATT, CDR2 SNEGSKA, per germline (reference sequence). CDR3: CSASTGQGNTGELFF. CDR3 DNA: TGCAGTGCTAGTACGGGACAGGGAAACACCGGGGAGCTGTTTTTT.

This clonotype was detected ten times or more. The chain combines TRBV5-1 with TRBJ2-7; TRBD1 aligns across 7 bases. V was pared by 4 bases and J by 3 bases, with 13 bases of the junction left unmatched. Per germline, CDR1 SGHRS and CDR2 YFSETQ. This CDR3 contains 16 residues. In nucleotides, the CDR3 is TGCGCCAGCAGCCCTCGAACGACAGGGTCGGGCTACGAGCAGTACTTC. It translates to CASSPRTTGSGYEQYF.

This clonotype was picked up many times. V gene TRBV27 combines with J gene TRBJ2-7; D perhaps matches TRBD2 (6 bases). The CDR3 has 13 residues. V dropped 7 bases and J dropped 0 bases, with 10 bases sitting between them. Germline CDR1 and CDR2: MNHEY and SMNVEV (reference sequence). CDR3 sequence reads: CASKASASYEQYF. The CDR3 DNA reads as TGTGCCAGCAAGGCTAGCGCCTCCTACGAGCAGTACTTC.

At least ten counts were recorded for this clonotype. V and J are TRBV20-1 and TRBJ1-2, with 9 bases fitting TRBD1. This CDR3 contains 13 residues. The germline CDR1 and CDR2 sequences are DFQATT and SNEGSKA (reference sequence). The V gene end was trimmed by 4 bases and the J gene end by 3 bases; junction bases not matched to a gene: 3. The CDR3 bases are TGCAGTGCTAAGGGGGACAGGGACTATGGCTACACCTTC. Translating it yields CSAKGDRDYGYTF.

The V and J genes are TRBV6-1 and TRBJ2-7; 7 bases are shared with TRBD2. Germline assignment: CDR1 MNHNS and CDR2 SASEGT. With V trimmed by 6 bases and J by 7 bases, 9 bases remained unmatched. CDR3 length equals 13 residues. This chain's CDR3 is CASSGGRLGEQYF. The CDR3 DNA reads as TGTGCCAGCAGCGGCGGGAGACTGGGAGAGCAGTACTTC.

This clonotype was counted ten times or more. The chain employs TRBV5-1 and TRBJ2-1, with TRBD1 identical over 7 bases. The germline gives CDR1 SGHRS, CDR2 YFSETQ. The CDR3 consists of 16 residues. The V gene end was trimmed by 4 bases and the J gene end by 13 bases; junction bases not matched to a gene: 20. The CDR3 spells CASSGDTGTESLSQFF. Here the CDR3 DNA reads TGCGCCAGCAGCGGAGATACCGGGACAGAATCTCTGTCTCAGTTCTTC.

V is TRBV20-1 and J is TRBJ2-1, with D maybe TRBD1 (5 bases). The CDR3 covers 13 residues. Germline values: CDR1 DFQATT, CDR2 SNEGSKA (reference sequence). Trimming removed 3 bases from V and 6 bases from J, with 12 bases in between. The CDR3 sequence is CSARSLRGNEQFF. The CDR3 region has the DNA TGCAGTGCTAGGTCCTTAAGGGGCAATGAGCAGTTCTTC.

This clonotype was counted at least ten times. This chain uses TRBV28 with TRBJ2-3; 7 nucleotides align to TRBD2. This CDR3 comprises 17 residues. Germline-derived CDR1 and CDR2 are MDHEN and SYDVKM. The V segment lost 8 bases and the J segment 1 base; nucleotides outside the gene matches: 15. In nucleotides, the CDR3 is TGTGCCAGCCGCCTGCCGGGTCCTAGCGGCCGCACAGATACGCAGTATTTT. Its translation: CASRLPGPSGRTDTQYF.

This clonotype was observed a few times. This chain links TRBV5-1 with TRBJ1-5, with D perhaps TRBD1 (6 bases). The CDR3 consists of 14 residues. Deletions cut 3 bases from V and 7 bases from J, with 14 bases between. CDR1 is SGHRS and CDR2 is YFSETQ in the germline V gene. The DNA for the CDR3 is TGCGCCAGCAGCTGGGGGGGGGGCGGACAGCCCCAGCATTTT. This codes for CASSWGGGGQPQHF.

This clonotype was found a few times. V gene TRBV7-3 combines with J gene TRBJ1-1; TRBD1 matches at 9 bases. The junction had 4 bases not matched to a gene; V was cut back by 4 bases and J by 4 bases. CDR1 is SGHTA and CDR2 is FQGTGA in the germline V gene. The CDR3 runs 14 residues. The DNA of the CDR3 is TGTGCCAGCAGCTCACAGGGGGCGGTCACTGAAGCTTTCTTT. Encoded protein: CASSSQGAVTEAFF.

This clonotype was counted many times. The chain links TRBV5-1 to TRBJ2-7, with D perhaps TRBD1 or TRBD2 (5 bases each). CDR1 is SGHRS and CDR2 is YFSETQ in the germline V gene. Trimming left V 1 base short and J 2 bases short, with 13 bases between. CDR3 length: 15 residues. The CDR3 loop reads CASSLRDGLTYEQYF. The CDR3 DNA sequence: TGCGCCAGCAGCTTGAGGGACGGGTTGACCTACGAGCAGTACTTC.

The table lists this clonotype with many counts. The V call is TRBV7-6, the J call TRBJ2-2; D is ambiguous. In germline, CDR1 is SGHVS, CDR2 FNYEAQ. This CDR3 is built from 13 residues. V dropped 0 bases and J dropped 6 bases, with 5 bases sitting between them. The CDR3 DNA sequence: TGTGCCAGCAGCTTAGCGCTGGCCGGGGAGCTGTTTTTT. The encoded protein is CASSLALAGELFF.

In its sample, this clonotype was seen many times. The chain uses TRBV14 and TRBJ2-1, with unresolved D. The V gene lost 1 base and the J gene lost 11 bases, with 12 bases spanning the gap. In germline, CDR1 is SGHDN, CDR2 FVKESK. The CDR3 has 13 amino acids. CDR3 nucleotide sequence: TGTGCCAGCAGCCAAGCGTCCACCAGCAAGCAGTTCTTC. Amino acid sequence: CASSQASTSKQFF.

The table lists this clonotype with a few counts. The CDR3 loop reads CASSLEGVFYEQYF. Here the CDR3 DNA reads TGTGCCAGCAGCTTAGAAGGGGTTTTCTACGAGCAGTACTTC. The J gene is TRBJ2-7, the V gene TRBV7-2, with D perhaps TRBD1 (5 bases). This CDR3 is 14 amino acids long. Trimming left V 1 base short and J 3 bases short, with 10 bases between. Germline V gene data show CDR1 as SGHTA and CDR2 as FQGNSA.

This clonotype was recorded many times. V usage is TRBV6-5 and J usage is TRBJ2-7; no clear D gene. From germline, CDR1 is MNHEY and CDR2 SVGAGI. The CDR3 runs to 15 residues. The V end lost 0 bases, the J end lost 1 base, and 10 bases lay between the germline ends. The CDR3 loop reads CASSYSISGSYEQYF. DNA of the CDR3: TGTGCCAGCAGTTACTCGATATCAGGTTCCTACGAGCAGTACTTC.

This clonotype has ten or more counts. The V gene is TRBV5-1, the J gene TRBJ2-3, with D perhaps TRBD1 (6 bases). V lost 4 bases to trimming and J lost 2 bases, with 14 bases between them. This CDR3 has 15 residues. Per germline, CDR1 SGHRS and CDR2 YFSETQ. The CDR3 DNA reads as TGCGCCAGCAGCCGAGAACAGGGTACCACAGATACGCAGTATTTT. This encodes CASSREQGTTDTQYF. The variable domain in full, completed from reference TRBV5-1 and TRBJ2-3, reads KAGVTQTPRYLIKTRGQQVTLSCSPISGHRSVSWYQQTPGQGLQFLFEYFSETQRNKGNFPGRFSGRQFSNSRSEMNVSTLELGDSALYLCASSREQGTTDTQYFGPGTRLTVL.

In its sample, this clonotype was seen many times. This chain connects TRBV20-1 to TRBJ2-2; D tentatively fits TRBD1 or TRBD2 (5 bases each). The germline V and J ends were trimmed by 3 bases and 6 bases, with 20 bases remaining between them. This CDR3 has 16 residues. Germline-derived CDR1 and CDR2 are DFQATT and SNEGSKA (reference sequence). The CDR3 is CSASPIWGSGAGELFF. The CDR3 region has the DNA TGCAGTGCTAGTCCGATATGGGGGAGTGGGGCCGGGGAGCTGTTTTTT.

This clonotype has only a few counts. The junction differs from germline at one of its ends, possibly a read error. The chain has TRBV15 and TRBJ1-4; weak D call: TRBD1 (6 bases). Germline V gives CDR1 LNHNV, CDR2 YYDKDF (reference sequence). The CDR3 loop spans 16 amino acids. CDR3: CATSGDTGTVNEKLFF. The DNA for the CDR3 is TGTGCCACCAGCGGAGATACAGGGACGGTTAATGAAAAACTGTTTTTT.

This clonotype appeared many times. V usage is TRBV20-1 and J usage is TRBJ2-1, with D unclear. Germline V gene data show CDR1 as DFQATT and CDR2 as SNEGSKA (reference sequence). V lost 6 bases and J 10 bases, leaving 10 bases between the germline ends. The length of the CDR3 is 10 residues. The DNA for the CDR3 is TGCAGTGCGTTTCATCGGGAGCAGTTCTTC. Translated, it gives CSAFHREQFF.

This clonotype was picked up many times. A junction boundary mismatches the germline segment, possibly from a read error. The rearrangement links TRBV12-3 or TRBV12-4 to TRBJ2-1, with 10 bases that match TRBD2. CDR3 length equals 12 residues. The chain's CDR3 is CASSLAGASRFF. The CDR3 DNA is TGTGCCAGCAGTCTAGCGGGAGCGTCCCGTTTCTTC.

This clonotype was counted many times. The CDR3 is CASSATDNEQFF. CDR3 nucleotides: TGTGCCAGCAGTGCCACAGACAATGAGCAGTTCTTC. This chain links TRBV28 with TRBJ2-1; the D is unclear. In germline, CDR1 is MDHEN, CDR2 SYDVKM. The CDR3 runs to 12 residues. The V end lost 5 bases, the J end lost 5 bases, and 7 bases lay between the germline ends.